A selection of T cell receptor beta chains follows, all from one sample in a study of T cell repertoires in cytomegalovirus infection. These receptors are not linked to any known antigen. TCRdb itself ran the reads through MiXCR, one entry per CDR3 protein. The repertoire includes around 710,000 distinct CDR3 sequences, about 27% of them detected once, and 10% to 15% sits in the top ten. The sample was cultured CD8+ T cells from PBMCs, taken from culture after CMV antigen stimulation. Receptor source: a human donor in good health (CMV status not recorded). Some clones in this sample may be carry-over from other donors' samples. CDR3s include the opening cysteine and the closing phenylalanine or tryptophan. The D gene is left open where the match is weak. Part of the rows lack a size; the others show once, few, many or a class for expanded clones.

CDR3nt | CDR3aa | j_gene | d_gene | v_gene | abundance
TGTGCCAGCAGCAGTTGGACGACATTCTACGAGCAGTACTTC | CASSSWTTFYEQYF | TRBJ2-7 | - | TRBV6-5 | -
TGTGCCAGCAGTTCACACCCCTCCTGGGATACGCAGTATTTT | CASSSHPSWDTQYF | TRBJ2-3 | - | TRBV12-3/TRBV12-4 | once
TGTGCCAGCAGCTTAGCCAGGGGGCCATCGCAGCCCCAGCATTTT | CASSLARGPSQPQHF | TRBJ1-5 | TRBD1 | TRBV7-2 | -
TGTGCCAGCAGCCTCGGACAGGGTAGGGATCAGCCCCAGCATTTT | CASSLGQGRDQPQHF | TRBJ1-5 | TRBD1 | TRBV7-6 | many
TGTGCCAGCAGCTTAGGGATGATCTACGAGCAGTACTTC | CASSLGMIYEQYF | TRBJ2-7 | - | TRBV13 | -
TGTGCCAGCAGTCTTAGAACAGGGGACAATGAGCAGTTCTTC | CASSLRTGDNEQFF | TRBJ2-1 | TRBD1 | TRBV7-8 | few
TGTGCCAGCAGCCCCTGGCAGACCTACGAGCAGTACTTC | CASSPWQTYEQYF | TRBJ2-7 | - | TRBV7-9 | few
TGTGCCAGCAGCTTCCTAAACAATGAGCAGTTCTTC | CASSFLNNEQFF | TRBJ2-1 | - | TRBV7-8 | few
TGTGCCAGCAGTGCGGGGCAGTTTAGCAATCAGCCCCAGCATTTT | CASSAGQFSNQPQHF | TRBJ1-5 | - | TRBV2 | -
TGTGCCAGCAGCTTAGGATGGGAGGCTAGCACAGATACGCAGTATTTT | CASSLGWEASTDTQYF | TRBJ2-3 | - | TRBV7-2 | many
TGTGCCGTCTCCCTCGCCCGGGGGGTAACCGGGGAGCTGTTTTTT | CAVSLARGVTGELFF | TRBJ2-2 | TRBD2 | TRBV12-3/TRBV12-4 | few
TGTGCCAGCAGTGAAGCGCGAGGTTACGAGCAGTACTTC | CASSEARGYEQYF | TRBJ2-7 | - | TRBV6-1 | -
TGTGCCAGCAGAACGACAGGGGGCTCGACCGGGGAGCTGTTTTTT | CASRTTGGSTGELFF | TRBJ2-2 | TRBD1 | TRBV7-9 | -
TGCAGTGCTAGAGATCAAGCCAGGGAAAGCACAGATACGCAGTATTTT | CSARDQARESTDTQYF | TRBJ2-3 | - | TRBV20-1 | -
TGTGCCAGCAGTTACGGGACCGAGTATGGCTACACCTTC | CASSYGTEYGYTF | TRBJ1-2 | - | TRBV6-2/TRBV6-3 | few
TGTGCCAGCAGCCTGACTAGCGAATCCTACGAGCAGTACTTC | CASSLTSESYEQYF | TRBJ2-7 | TRBD2 | TRBV14 | -
TGTGCCAGCAGCTTCTTGGACCTTTCTCTGAACACTGAAGCTTTCTTT | CASSFLDLSLNTEAFF | TRBJ1-1 | - | TRBV7-8 | many
TGTGCCAGCAGCCCATCAGGCGGGGGGGTCACAGATACGCAGTATTTT | CASSPSGGGVTDTQYF | TRBJ2-3 | TRBD2 | TRBV11-3 | few
TGTGCCAGCAGTCTCTCCGGGACGGCGAGCTCCTATAATTCACCCCTCCACTTT | CASSLSGTASSYNSPLHF | TRBJ1-6 | - | TRBV12-3/TRBV12-4 | -
TGTGCCAGCAGCGTAGCTAGCGGGGACGGATACAATGAGCAGTTCTTC | CASSVASGDGYNEQFF | TRBJ2-1 | TRBD2 | TRBV9 | many
TGTGCCAGGAGCCCTGACACCGGGGAGCTGTTTTTT | CARSPDTGELFF | TRBJ2-2 | - | TRBV7-2 | -
TGTGCCACCAGTCCTAGCAGGGGGCTCACCTACGAGCAGTACTTC | CATSPSRGLTYEQYF | TRBJ2-7 | TRBD1 | TRBV15 | -
TGTGCCAGCAGCTTAGATCGCAGGGGGACCCAGTACTTC | CASSLDRRGTQYF | TRBJ2-5 | - | TRBV11-3 | -
TGTGCCAGCAGCTTAGCTTCGAGCACTGAAGCTTTCTTT | CASSLASSTEAFF | TRBJ1-1 | - | TRBV7-6 | -
TGTGCCAGCAGTTTATTGGCAGGGAACATGAACACTGAAGCTTTCTTT | CASSLLAGNMNTEAFF | TRBJ1-1 | - | TRBV27 | -
TGCGCCAGCTCACTATACAGGGGCAACTCCTACGAGCAGTACTTC | CASSLYRGNSYEQYF | TRBJ2-7 | TRBD1 | TRBV23-1 | -
TGTGCCAGCAGCCTCTCCTTCTTGGGGTTTAGCACTGAAGCTTTCTTT | CASSLSFLGFSTEAFF | TRBJ1-1 | - | TRBV6-5 | few
TGTGCCATCAGTGAAGAAGGGAAGACTGAAGCTTTCTTT | CAISEEGKTEAFF | TRBJ1-1 | - | TRBV10-3 | -
TGCGCCAGCAGCGAAGGGGACAGGGGTAATCAGCCCCAGCATTTT | CASSEGDRGNQPQHF | TRBJ1-5 | TRBD1 | TRBV4-1 | -
TGTGCCAGCAGTTACGAGCCCAGCCTATATAGCAATCAGCCCCAGCATTTT | CASSYEPSLYSNQPQHF | TRBJ1-5 | - | TRBV6-6 | -
TGTGCCAGCAGTCACTGGGAGTGGCGCAATGAGCAGTTCTTC | CASSHWEWRNEQFF | TRBJ2-1 | - | TRBV5-4 | -
TGTGCCACCAGCAGAGATCCTGGTGGGGCCAACGTCCTGACTTTC | CATSRDPGGANVLTF | TRBJ2-6 | - | TRBV15 | -
TGTGCCAGCAGCTCGACTGTGCTGGGCGATGAGCAGTTCTTC | CASSSTVLGDEQFF | TRBJ2-1 | - | TRBV6-2/TRBV6-3 | -
TGTGCCAGCAGCTCCCCTGGGGGGCAGAGGAACACTGAAGCTTTCTTT | CASSSPGGQRNTEAFF | TRBJ1-1 | - | TRBV7-2 | many
TGCGCCAGCAGCCAAGTTTCAGGGGGGGAGCCCCAGCATTTT | CASSQVSGGEPQHF | TRBJ1-5 | TRBD1 | TRBV4-1 | -
TGTGCCAGCAGGCCCGGGACTTTTTCCTACGAGCAGTACTTC | CASRPGTFSYEQYF | TRBJ2-7 | - | TRBV7-2 | many
TGTGCCAGCAGTTTATTTCTCCGGGACAGGGGGCTTTACAATGAGCAGTTCTTC | CASSLFLRDRGLYNEQFF | TRBJ2-1 | TRBD1 | TRBV28 | -